This is a list of T cell receptor beta chains from one sample in a study of technical replicates of blood from a few donors. TCRdb keeps only in-frame clones here, not all; method: immunoSEQ multiplex PCR. Of approximately 70,000 clones listed, over 85% are singletons. Material for sequencing was T cells isolated from PBMCs. These receptors came from a human donor in good health. CDR3s include the opening cysteine and the closing phenylalanine or tryptophan. The D gene is left open where the match is weak. Some rows mark clone size as missing; the rest say once, few, many or name a class of expanded clone.

len: 13; j_gene: TRBJ2-5; abundance: few; d_gene: TRBD1; v_gene: TRBV7-7; CDR3nt: TGTGCTAGCAGCCAGGACAGGCAAGAGACCCAGTACTTC; CDR3aa: CASSQDRQETQYF
len: 15; j_gene: TRBJ2-1; abundance: -; d_gene: -; v_gene: TRBV2; CDR3nt: TGTGCCAGCAGTGAAGGAGTAGTGGCCTACAATGAGCAGTTCTTC; CDR3aa: CASSEGVVAYNEQFF
len: 15; j_gene: TRBJ2-5; abundance: -; d_gene: TRBD2; v_gene: TRBV7-3; CDR3nt: TGTGCCAGCAGCTTAACCGGGGGACTAGCGGACACCCAGTACTTC; CDR3aa: CASSLTGGLADTQYF
len: 14; j_gene: TRBJ1-1; abundance: -; d_gene: -; v_gene: TRBV7-8; CDR3nt: TGTGCCAGCAGCTTAGTAAGGGGGAAGACTGAAGCTTTCTTT; CDR3aa: CASSLVRGKTEAFF
len: 15; j_gene: TRBJ2-7; abundance: once; d_gene: -; v_gene: TRBV2; CDR3nt: TGTGCCAGCACCCCCGTAAGGACAGTGACATACGAGCAGTACTTC; CDR3aa: CASTPVRTVTYEQYF
len: 15; j_gene: TRBJ2-1; abundance: -; d_gene: -; v_gene: TRBV7-3; CDR3nt: TGTGCCAACCCACTTGGACTTCCCTCCTACAATGAGCAGTTCTTC; CDR3aa: CANPLGLPSYNEQFF
len: 13; j_gene: TRBJ2-2; abundance: -; d_gene: -; v_gene: TRBV27; CDR3nt: TGTGCCAGCATGAAGGCAGGGGTCGGGGAGCTGTTTTTT; CDR3aa: CASMKAGVGELFF
len: 15; j_gene: TRBJ2-7; abundance: -; d_gene: -; v_gene: TRBV14; CDR3nt: TGTGCCAGCAGCCAAGATTTCGAACAGGGCTACGAGCAGTACTTC; CDR3aa: CASSQDFEQGYEQYF
len: 14; j_gene: TRBJ2-2; abundance: once; d_gene: -; v_gene: TRBV10-3; CDR3nt: TGTGCCATCGGCGGCCTAGCAGGCACCGGGGAGCTGTTTTTT; CDR3aa: CAIGGLAGTGELFF
len: 14; j_gene: TRBJ1-2; abundance: few; d_gene: TRBD1; v_gene: TRBV30; CDR3nt: TGTGCTCATAACGCAGGGGGACTTAACTATGGCTACACCTTC; CDR3aa: CAHNAGGLNYGYTF
len: 15; j_gene: TRBJ1-1; abundance: -; d_gene: TRBD1; v_gene: TRBV19; CDR3nt: TGTGCCAGTAGCGAACTGGGACAGGTGACTACTGAAGCTTTCTTT; CDR3aa: CASSELGQVTTEAFF
len: 15; j_gene: TRBJ2-7; abundance: -; d_gene: -; v_gene: TRBV6-5; CDR3nt: TGTGCCAGCAGTTACAACCCCACAGGAGCCTACGAGCAGTACTTC; CDR3aa: CASSYNPTGAYEQYF
len: 13; j_gene: TRBJ2-7; abundance: -; d_gene: TRBD1; v_gene: TRBV5-1; CDR3nt: TGCGCCAGCAGCTTGACCAGGGGGCACGAGCAGTACTTC; CDR3aa: CASSLTRGHEQYF
len: 15; j_gene: TRBJ2-3; abundance: -; d_gene: TRBD2; v_gene: TRBV10-3; CDR3nt: TGTGCCATCAGTGTACTAGCGGGATATTCAGATACGCAGTATTTT; CDR3aa: CAISVLAGYSDTQYF
len: 14; j_gene: TRBJ2-7; abundance: -; d_gene: -; v_gene: TRBV6-1; CDR3nt: TGTGCCAGCAGTGAAGTAAGGGGGGGAGACGAGCAGTACTTC; CDR3aa: CASSEVRGGDEQYF
len: 16; j_gene: TRBJ1-5; abundance: -; d_gene: -; v_gene: TRBV7-8; CDR3nt: TGTGCCAGCAGCTTAGCGTCGTTTGAGGTCAATCAGCCCCAGCATTTT; CDR3aa: CASSLASFEVNQPQHF
len: 13; j_gene: TRBJ1-1; abundance: -; d_gene: -; v_gene: TRBV29-1; CDR3nt: TGCAGCGTGATCTTCGGGGGGTTAGTTGAAGCTTTCTTT; CDR3aa: CSVIFGGLVEAFF
len: 14; j_gene: TRBJ2-7; abundance: -; d_gene: -; v_gene: TRBV5-6; CDR3nt: TGTGCCAGCAGCTTGGGTGACTCGTCCTACGAGCAGTACTTC; CDR3aa: CASSLGDSSYEQYF
len: 12; j_gene: TRBJ2-1; abundance: -; d_gene: TRBD1; v_gene: TRBV29-1; CDR3nt: TGCAGCGTCGCTGGACAGGGCGATGAGCAGTTCTTC; CDR3aa: CSVAGQGDEQFF
len: 15; j_gene: TRBJ2-1; abundance: -; d_gene: TRBD2; v_gene: TRBV19; CDR3nt: TGTGCCAGTAGTGTCTCTAGCGGACTTTACAATGAGCAGTTCTTC; CDR3aa: CASSVSSGLYNEQFF
len: 15; j_gene: TRBJ2-1; abundance: -; d_gene: TRBD2; v_gene: TRBV30; CDR3nt: TGTGCCTGGAGTGTACTAGCGGGAGGGTGGAATGAGCAGTTCTTC; CDR3aa: CAWSVLAGGWNEQFF
len: 11; j_gene: TRBJ1-3; abundance: -; d_gene: -; v_gene: TRBV25-1; CDR3nt: TGTGCCAGCAGTGAAGAGGACACCATATATTTT; CDR3aa: CASSEEDTIYF
len: 15; j_gene: TRBJ2-3; abundance: -; d_gene: -; v_gene: TRBV7-9; CDR3nt: TGTGCCAGCAGCTTCCTCTTTCAGGGGGGAGATACGCAGTATTTT; CDR3aa: CASSFLFQGGDTQYF
len: 12; j_gene: TRBJ2-7; abundance: -; d_gene: -; v_gene: TRBV7-9; CDR3nt: TGTGCCAGCAGCAATAAATTATACGAGCAGTACTTC; CDR3aa: CASSNKLYEQYF
len: 14; j_gene: TRBJ1-4; abundance: -; d_gene: TRBD1; v_gene: TRBV30; CDR3nt: TGTGCCTGGAGTGTGGGACAGGGGGGTGAAAAACTGTTTTTT; CDR3aa: CAWSVGQGGEKLFF
len: 13; j_gene: TRBJ2-1; abundance: -; d_gene: -; v_gene: TRBV18; CDR3nt: TGTGCCAGCTCAGGTACTAGGTACAATGAGCAGTTCTTC; CDR3aa: CASSGTRYNEQFF
len: 13; j_gene: TRBJ1-1; abundance: few; d_gene: -; v_gene: TRBV7-8; CDR3nt: TGTGCCAGCAGCAGAGAAATGAACACTGAAGCTTTCTTT; CDR3aa: CASSREMNTEAFF
len: 13; j_gene: TRBJ2-1; abundance: -; d_gene: -; v_gene: TRBV6-5; CDR3nt: TGTGCCAGCAGCCTGGGACTTTCGCGTGAGCAGTTCTTC; CDR3aa: CASSLGLSREQFF
len: 15; j_gene: TRBJ1-5; abundance: -; d_gene: TRBD1; v_gene: TRBV14; CDR3nt: TGTGCCAGCAGCCTCTCAGGGGGATCCAATCAGCCCCAGCATTTT; CDR3aa: CASSLSGGSNQPQHF
len: 16; j_gene: TRBJ1-1; abundance: few; d_gene: -; v_gene: TRBV5-1; CDR3nt: TGCGCCAGCAGCTTGTCGCGGGGGTACATGAACACTGAAGCTTTCTTT; CDR3aa: CASSLSRGYMNTEAFF
len: 11; j_gene: TRBJ1-1; abundance: -; d_gene: -; v_gene: TRBV29-1; CDR3nt: TGCAGCGGTCAGGTGAACACTGAAGCTTTCTTT; CDR3aa: CSGQVNTEAFF
len: 15; j_gene: TRBJ2-7; abundance: -; d_gene: TRBD2; v_gene: TRBV11-2; CDR3nt: TGTGCCAGCAGCATACTAGCGGGGAGCTCCTACGAGCAGTACTTC; CDR3aa: CASSILAGSSYEQYF
len: 15; j_gene: TRBJ2-1; abundance: -; d_gene: -; v_gene: TRBV7-2; CDR3nt: TGTGCCAGCAGCTTAGGGTCTAGCGCTTACAATGAGCAGTTCTTC; CDR3aa: CASSLGSSAYNEQFF
len: 12; j_gene: TRBJ1-3; abundance: -; d_gene: -; v_gene: TRBV9; CDR3nt: TGTGCCAGCCGGTACTCTGGAAACACCATATATTTT; CDR3aa: CASRYSGNTIYF
len: 16; j_gene: TRBJ2-7; abundance: -; d_gene: -; v_gene: TRBV4-3; CDR3nt: TGCGCCAGCAGCCAAGATTTGGCAGGGGTTCGCTACGAGCAGTACTTC; CDR3aa: CASSQDLAGVRYEQYF
len: 16; j_gene: TRBJ1-4; abundance: -; d_gene: TRBD1; v_gene: TRBV5-6; CDR3nt: TGTGCCAGCAGAGGGATTACAGGGGGTCCGAATGAAAAACTGTTTTTT; CDR3aa: CASRGITGGPNEKLFF
len: 15; j_gene: TRBJ2-3; abundance: -; d_gene: -; v_gene: TRBV18; CDR3nt: TGTGCCAGCTCACCCGGCGGATCTAGCACAGATACGCAGTATTTT; CDR3aa: CASSPGGSSTDTQYF
len: 15; j_gene: TRBJ2-3; abundance: -; d_gene: TRBD2; v_gene: TRBV7-3; CDR3nt: TGTGCCAGCAGTCTTAGCGGGAGGGCCGCAGATACGCAGTATTTT; CDR3aa: CASSLSGRAADTQYF
len: 13; j_gene: TRBJ2-7; abundance: -; d_gene: -; v_gene: TRBV4-2; CDR3nt: TGTGCCAGCAGCCAAGACAGGGCCTACGAGCAGTACTTC; CDR3aa: CASSQDRAYEQYF
len: 11; j_gene: TRBJ1-1; abundance: -; d_gene: -; v_gene: TRBV27; CDR3nt: TGTGCCAGCAGTTTTCGCGGGGCCACTTTCTTT; CDR3aa: CASSFRGATFF
len: 13; j_gene: TRBJ1-2; abundance: -; d_gene: -; v_gene: TRBV27; CDR3nt: TGTGCCAGCAGTAGGGGCAGAATTGATGGCTACACCTTC; CDR3aa: CASSRGRIDGYTF
len: 16; j_gene: TRBJ1-2; abundance: -; d_gene: TRBD1; v_gene: TRBV27; CDR3nt: TGTGCCAGCAGCTTTACCGGGACAGAAGCCTCCTATGGCTACACCTTC; CDR3aa: CASSFTGTEASYGYTF
len: 14; j_gene: TRBJ2-7; abundance: -; d_gene: -; v_gene: TRBV19; CDR3nt: TGTGCCAGTAGTTTCCTTTTATCGGGGGACGAGCAGTACTTC; CDR3aa: CASSFLLSGDEQYF
len: 17; j_gene: TRBJ2-3; abundance: -; d_gene: TRBD1; v_gene: TRBV4-3; CDR3nt: TGCGCCAGCAGCCTTGGATGGACAGGGGAAGGGACAGATACGCAGTATTTT; CDR3aa: CASSLGWTGEGTDTQYF
len: 14; j_gene: TRBJ2-5; abundance: -; d_gene: -; v_gene: TRBV11-3; CDR3nt: TGTGCCAGCAGCTTAGCGGAGGGGTTAGAGACCCAGTACTTC; CDR3aa: CASSLAEGLETQYF
len: 16; j_gene: TRBJ1-5; abundance: -; d_gene: TRBD1; v_gene: TRBV7-9; CDR3nt: TGTGCCAGCAGCGGAACCGGGACAGGGGGCAATCAGCCCCAGCATTTT; CDR3aa: CASSGTGTGGNQPQHF